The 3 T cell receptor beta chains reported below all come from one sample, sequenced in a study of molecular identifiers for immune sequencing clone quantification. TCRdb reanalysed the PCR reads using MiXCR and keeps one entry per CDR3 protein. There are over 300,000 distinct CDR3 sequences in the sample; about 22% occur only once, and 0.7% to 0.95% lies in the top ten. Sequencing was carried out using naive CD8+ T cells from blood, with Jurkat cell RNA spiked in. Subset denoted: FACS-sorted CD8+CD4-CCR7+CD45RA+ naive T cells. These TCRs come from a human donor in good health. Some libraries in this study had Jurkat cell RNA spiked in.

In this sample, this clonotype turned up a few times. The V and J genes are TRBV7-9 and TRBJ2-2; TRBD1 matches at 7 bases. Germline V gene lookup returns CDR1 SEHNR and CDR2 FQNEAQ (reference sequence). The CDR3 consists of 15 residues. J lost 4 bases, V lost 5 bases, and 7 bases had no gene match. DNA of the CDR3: TGTGCCAGCAGCCACCCGACAGGGTTCACCGGGGAGCTGTTTTTT. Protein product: CASSHPTGFTGELFF.

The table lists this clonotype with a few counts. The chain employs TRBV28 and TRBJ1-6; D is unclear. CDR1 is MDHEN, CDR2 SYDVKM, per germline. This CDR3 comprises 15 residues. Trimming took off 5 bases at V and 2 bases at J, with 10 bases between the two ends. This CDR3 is CASSQDRTYNSPLHF. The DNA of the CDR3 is TGTGCCAGCAGTCAAGACCGGACCTATAATTCACCCCTCCACTTT.

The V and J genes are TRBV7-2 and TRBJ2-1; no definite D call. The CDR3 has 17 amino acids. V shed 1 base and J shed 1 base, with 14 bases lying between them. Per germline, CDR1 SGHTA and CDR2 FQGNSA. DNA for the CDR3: TGTGCCAGCAGCTTAGTGGTAGGGCAGGCATCCTACAATGAGCAGTTCTTC. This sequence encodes CASSLVVGQASYNEQFF.